The 27 T cell receptor beta chains reported below all come from one sample, sequenced in a study of T cells after yellow fever vaccination. TCRdb analysed the 5' RACE reads with MiXCR anew, one entry per CDR3 protein. The sample carries approximately 260,000 distinct CDR3 sequences, over 4.5% recorded once. The sample was CD4+ T cells sorted from PBMCs, taken on the day of the yellow fever booster vaccination. Receptors originate from a man aged 18 to 35 who received the YFV17D yellow fever vaccine.

Only a few counts were recorded for this clonotype. The rearrangement uses TRBV5-1 and TRBJ2-3, with D unclear. The V end lost 7 bases, the J end lost 0 bases, and 12 bases lay between the germline ends. The CDR3 contains 14 residues. Germline CDR1 and CDR2: SGHRS and YFSETQ. The CDR3 reads CASALISSTDTQYF. In DNA, the CDR3 is TGCGCCAGCGCCCTAATCTCTAGCACAGATACGCAGTATTTT.

This clonotype occurred many times. CDR3 DNA sequence: TGCGCCAGCAGCTTGCGAGGGGGCGGCTACAATGAGCAGTTCTTC. Translating gives CASSLRGGGYNEQFF. The chain is built from TRBV5-1 and TRBJ2-1, with 7 bases aligning to TRBD1. The germline CDR1 and CDR2 sequences are SGHRS and YFSETQ. The CDR3 contains 15 residues. V gave up 1 base and J gave up 3 bases; unmatched junction bases: 4.

The rearrangement uses TRBV12-3 or TRBV12-4 and TRBJ2-2; perhaps TRBD2 as D (5 bases). CDR3 length: 14 amino acids. Trimming removed 6 bases at V and 4 bases at J, with 12 bases between. Here the CDR3 DNA reads TGTGCCAGCAGCAAGGGCCGGGGCACCGGGGAGCTGTTTTTT. Residues: CASSKGRGTGELFF.

This chain uses TRBV6-1 with TRBJ2-7, with TRBD1 as a possible D gene (8 bases). CDR3 length equals 15 residues. Germline V gene lookup returns CDR1 MNHNS and CDR2 SASEGT. Trimming shortened V by 6 bases and J by 7 bases, and 22 bases separated the two germline ends. CDR3 in DNA: TGTGCCAGCAGCCCTGGACAGGGAGGGTCATGGGAGCAGTACTTC. This translates into CASSPGQGGSWEQYF.

The chain couples TRBV6-1 to TRBJ1-6, with unresolved D. The germline V gene has CDR1 MNHNS and CDR2 SASEGT. Trimming took 4 bases from V and 6 from J, leaving 10 bases between them. There are 14 residues in the CDR3. CDR3 region: CASSGGNSNSPLHF. For the CDR3, the DNA is TGTGCCAGCAGTGGCGGCAATTCTAATTCACCCCTCCACTTT.

J is TRBJ1-5 and V is TRBV4-1; D possibly corresponds to TRBD1 (5 bases). Looked up from germline, CDR1 is MGHRA and CDR2 is YSYEKL. CDR3 size: 19 residues. Trimming cost V 0 bases and J 2 bases, with 20 bases left between them. The CDR3 DNA follows: TGCGCCAGCAGCCAAGACCCAGGGATGACTTGGGTAGGCAATCAGCCCCAGCATTTT. It yields the protein CASSQDPGMTWVGNQPQHF.

The chain combines TRBV4-2 with TRBJ1-5; 8 bases line up with TRBD1. The length of the CDR3 is 15 residues. Germline-derived CDR1 and CDR2 are LGHNA and YNFKEQ. J lost 7 bases, V lost 4 bases, and 9 bases had no gene match. The CDR3 sequence: CASSRTGQDKQPQHF. The CDR3 nucleotides are TGTGCCAGCAGCCGGACGGGACAGGATAAGCAGCCCCAGCATTTT.

This clonotype was recorded at least ten times. V gene TRBV7-9 combines with J gene TRBJ1-2; tentative D call: TRBD1 (5 bases). The CDR3 extends over 15 amino acids. Germline values: CDR1 SEHNR, CDR2 FQNEAQ (reference sequence). V lost 8 bases to trimming and J lost 2 bases, with 18 bases between them. CDR3 sequence: CASDAVAGPNYGYTF. The CDR3, as DNA: TGTGCCAGCGACGCCGTGGCAGGGCCGAACTATGGCTACACCTTC. Filled out from reference TRBV7-9 and TRBJ1-2, the complete variable domain reads DTGVSQNPRHKITKRGQNVTFRCDPISEHNRLYWYRQTLGQGPEFLTYFQNEAQLEKSRLLSDRFSAERPKGSFSTLEIQRTEQGDSAMYLCASDAVAGPNYGYTFGSGTRLTVV.

This clonotype came up many times. This sequence joins TRBV5-1 and TRBJ2-2; 8 bases agree with TRBD1. Looked up from germline, CDR1 is SGHRS and CDR2 is YFSETQ. The V segment lost 4 bases and the J segment 1 base; nucleotides outside the gene matches: 9. The CDR3 runs 17 residues. Here the CDR3 DNA reads TGCGCCAGCAGCGGCACAGGGGGGACCCTGAACACCGGGGAGCTGTTTTTT. This sequence encodes CASSGTGGTLNTGELFF.

The sample holds many counts of this clonotype. The chain recombines TRBV4-1 with TRBJ1-5; D remains ambiguous. CDR3 length: 16 amino acids. Trimming removed 1 base from V and 7 bases from J, with 17 bases in between. Germline CDR1 and CDR2: MGHRA and YSYEKL. The CDR3 DNA reads TGCGCCAGCAGCCAAGGATCGGGGAGGGTTTGGCAGCCCCAGCATTTT. Encoded protein: CASSQGSGRVWQPQHF.

This clonotype appeared many times. The chain employs TRBV6-5 and TRBJ1-2, with a weak D call TRBD1 (5 bases). The germline V gene has CDR1 MNHEY and CDR2 SVGAGI. The CDR3 totals 14 residues. Between the trimmed V and J ends, which lost 5 bases and 3 bases, there was a span of 13 bases. The CDR3 DNA reads TGTGCCAGCAGTAGGGACCCCAAGGACTATGGCTACACCTTC. Residues: CASSRDPKDYGYTF.

This clonotype was detected only a few times. The rearrangement joins TRBV6-6 to TRBJ2-4; TRBD1 aligns across 10 bases. V trimming: 6 bases; J trimming: 6 bases; junction bases outside the gene matches: 5. The CDR3 runs 14 residues. CDR1 and CDR2 from the germline V gene are MNHNY and SVGAGI (reference sequence). CDR3 protein: CASRGQGGRNIQYF. The CDR3 nucleotides read TGTGCCAGCAGAGGACAGGGGGGAAGAAACATTCAGTACTTC.

The chain uses TRBV9 and TRBJ2-5; 7 nucleotides line up with TRBD1. The germline V gene encodes CDR1 SGDLS and CDR2 YYNGEE. With V trimmed by 5 bases and J by 2 bases, 6 bases remained unmatched. CDR3 length: 14 residues. CDR3 residues: CASSGRQGQETQYF. CDR3 in DNA: TGTGCCAGCAGTGGAAGACAGGGTCAAGAGACCCAGTACTTC.

DNA of the CDR3: TGCGCCAGCAGTGTACAGGGGCAAGTCTACGAGCAGTACGTC. The encoded protein is CASSVQGQVYEQYV. The chain couples TRBV23-1 to TRBJ2-7, with 7 bases aligning to TRBD1. TRBV23-1 is assigned to the ORF class and has an uncertain function. The length of the CDR3 is 14 residues. J lost 3 bases, V lost 5 bases, and 7 bases had no gene match.

The CDR3 spells CASSTRTGVGETQYF. In DNA, the CDR3 is TGTGCCAGCTCAACGCGGACAGGGGTTGGGGAGACCCAGTACTTC. This chain uses TRBV18 with TRBJ2-5, with 9 bases matching TRBD1. Germline CDR1 and CDR2: KGHSH and LQKENI. J lost 5 bases, V lost 5 bases, and 9 bases had no gene match. The CDR3 is 15 amino acids.

Concerning this clonotype: Lacking the conserved final phenylalanine or tryptophan, this CDR3 likely reflects a read error. The chain carries TRBV20-1 and TRBJ2-3; 16 bases are a match to TRBD2. The CDR3 sequence is 13 residues long. CDR1 and CDR2 from the germline V gene are DFQATT and SNEGSKA (reference sequence). The CDR3 loop reads CRGTSGGADTQYS. The DNA of the CDR3 is TGCAGGGGGACTAGCGGGGGGGCAGATACGCAGTATTCT.

The V and J genes are TRBV2 and TRBJ1-1, with D unresolved. The V and J ends lost 6 bases and 1 base respectively, with 9 bases between them. The CDR3 is 13 residues long. Germline V gives CDR1 SNHLY, CDR2 FYNNEI. CDR3 protein: CASRPDGNTEAFF. Here the CDR3 DNA reads TGTGCCAGCAGACCGGACGGGAACACTGAAGCTTTCTTT.

This clonotype has a handful of counts. The chain links TRBV20-1 to TRBJ1-5, with D possibly TRBD1 on 5 matching bases. Germline lookup yields CDR1 DFQATT and CDR2 SNEGSKA (reference sequence). Trimming pared 0 bases from V and 2 bases from J, leaving 20 bases between. This CDR3 is built from 18 residues. Written as DNA, the CDR3 is TGCAGTGCTAGAGATCCCAGGGAAATTAGTATGCGCAATCAGCCCCAGCATTTT. Encoded protein: CSARDPREISMRNQPQHF.

This clonotype was observed many times. The chain is built from TRBV12-5 and TRBJ1-5; TRBD1 matches 7 bases. Trimming cost V 1 base and J 2 bases; bases outside gene matches: 8. This CDR3 spans 17 amino acids. Germline V gene sequence: CDR1 LGHNT, CDR2 FRNRAP. The DNA of the CDR3 is TGTGCTAGTGGTTTGGCCAAACAGGGGTGGGGCAATCAGCCCCAGCATTTT. It specifies CASGLAKQGWGNQPQHF.

This clonotype was detected a few times. V usage is TRBV5-1 and J usage is TRBJ2-3; TRBD2 agrees at 9 bases. CDR3 size: 16 residues. Trimming took 4 bases from V and 1 from J; bases not matched to a gene: 7. In germline, CDR1 is SGHRS, CDR2 YFSETQ. The CDR3 is CASSPFVAGGTDTQYF. DNA for the CDR3: TGCGCCAGCAGCCCTTTTGTAGCGGGGGGCACAGATACGCAGTATTTT.

This clonotype appeared many times. V and J are TRBV27 and TRBJ2-3, with 8 bases lining up with TRBD1. CDR1 is MNHEY and CDR2 is SMNVEV in the germline V gene (reference sequence). The CDR3 length is 15 residues. The ends lost 9 bases at V and 6 bases at J; junction bases unmatched: 14. The DNA for the CDR3 is TGTGCCAGTCAAATCAGGGGGCGACGAGGGGATACGCAGTATTTT. This encodes CASQIRGRRGDTQYF.

This clonotype was found a few times. The CDR3 sequence: CASSLLGRGYTF. In DNA form, the CDR3 reads TGTGCCAGCAGTCTCCTCGGCAGAGGCTACACCTTC. V is TRBV6-2 or TRBV6-3 and J is TRBJ1-2; unclear D gene. From germline, CDR1 is MNHEY and CDR2 SVGEGT. The CDR3 runs to 12 residues. The ends were cut back, 5 bases at V and 8 bases at J, with 12 bases in the middle.

This clonotype was counted a few times. The gene calls are TRBV12-3 or TRBV12-4 and TRBJ1-2; D remains ambiguous. The CDR3 is 12 residues long. V lost 3 bases to trimming and J lost 4 bases, with 6 bases between them. CDR3 in amino acids: CASSFRSYGYTF. The CDR3 region has the DNA TGTGCCAGCAGTTTTCGCAGCTATGGCTACACCTTC.

This clonotype was counted ten times or more. The rearrangement joins TRBV28 to TRBJ2-7; 8 bases agree with TRBD2. V was clipped by 8 bases and J by 7 bases; unmatched bases: 19. The CDR3 runs 16 residues. Germline V lookup: CDR1 MDHEN, CDR2 SYDVKM. This chain's CDR3 is CASSTLAASGFQEQYV. The CDR3 DNA sequence: TGTGCCAGCTCCACTCTCGCGGCTAGCGGGTTTCAAGAGCAGTACGTC.

This rearrangement joins TRBV6-5 to TRBJ2-5; TRBD2 matches at 9 bases. Germline lookup yields CDR1 MNHEY and CDR2 SVGAGI. Unmatched junction bases numbered 3, after V lost 3 bases and J lost 1 base. There are 15 residues in the CDR3. The CDR3 sequence: CASSYQAGGQETQYF. DNA of the CDR3: TGTGCCAGCAGTTATCAAGCGGGGGGCCAAGAGACCCAGTACTTC.

This clonotype was seen ten or more times. The chain carries TRBV5-1 and TRBJ2-5, with D perhaps TRBD1 (7 bases). Deletions cut 3 bases from V and 2 bases from J, with 11 bases between. Germline CDR1 SGHRS, CDR2 YFSETQ. This CDR3 is 14 amino acids long. The CDR3 DNA reads as TGCGCCAGCAGCTCGGGGGACAGTCAAGAGACCCAGTACTTC. Translated: CASSSGDSQETQYF.

V and J are TRBV9 and TRBJ2-3; D not resolved. V was trimmed by 3 bases and J by 7 bases, leaving 9 bases between them. This CDR3 spans 12 amino acids. Germline CDR1 is SGDLS and CDR2 is YYNGEE. CDR3: CASSAGVNTQYF. CDR3 nucleotide sequence: TGTGCCAGCAGCGCCGGAGTCAATACGCAGTATTTT.